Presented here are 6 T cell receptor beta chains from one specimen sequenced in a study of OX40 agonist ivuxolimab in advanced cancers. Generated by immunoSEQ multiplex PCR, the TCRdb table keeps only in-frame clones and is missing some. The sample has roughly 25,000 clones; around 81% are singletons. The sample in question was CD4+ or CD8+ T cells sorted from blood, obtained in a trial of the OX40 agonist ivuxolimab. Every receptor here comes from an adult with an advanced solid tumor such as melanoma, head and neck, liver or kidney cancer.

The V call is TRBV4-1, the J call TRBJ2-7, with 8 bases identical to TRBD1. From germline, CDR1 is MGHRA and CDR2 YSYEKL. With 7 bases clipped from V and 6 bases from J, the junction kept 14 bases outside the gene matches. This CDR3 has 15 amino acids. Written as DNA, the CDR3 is TGCGCCAGCACCCGAGTTTGGCAGGGGGCATCCGAGCAGTACTTC. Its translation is CASTRVWQGASEQYF.

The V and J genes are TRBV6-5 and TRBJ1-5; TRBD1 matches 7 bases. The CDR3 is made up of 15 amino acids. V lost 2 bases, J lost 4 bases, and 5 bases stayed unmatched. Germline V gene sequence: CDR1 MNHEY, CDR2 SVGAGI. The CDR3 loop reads CASSYKGGPNQPQHF. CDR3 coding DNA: TGTGCCAGCAGTTACAAAGGGGGCCCTAATCAGCCCCAGCATTTT.

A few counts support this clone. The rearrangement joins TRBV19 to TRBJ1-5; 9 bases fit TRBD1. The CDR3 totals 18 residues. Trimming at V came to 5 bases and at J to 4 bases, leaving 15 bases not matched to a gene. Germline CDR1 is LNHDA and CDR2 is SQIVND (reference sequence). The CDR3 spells CASSRDPGQGMSNQPQHF. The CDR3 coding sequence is TGTGCCAGTAGTCGAGACCCGGGACAGGGTATGAGTAATCAGCCCCAGCATTTT.

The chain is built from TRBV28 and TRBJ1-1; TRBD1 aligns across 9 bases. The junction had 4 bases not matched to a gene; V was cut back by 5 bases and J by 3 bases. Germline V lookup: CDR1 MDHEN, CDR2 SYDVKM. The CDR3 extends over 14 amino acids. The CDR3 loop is CASSPWTGDTEAFF. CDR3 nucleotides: TGTGCCAGCAGTCCCTGGACAGGGGACACTGAAGCTTTCTTT.

This CDR3 reads CASSLLQGKETQYF. The DNA for the CDR3 is TGTGCCAGCAGCCTCCTCCAGGGGAAAGAGACCCAGTACTTC. The V and J genes are TRBV4-2 and TRBJ2-5; TRBD1 might be the D (6 bases). The CDR3 is made up of 14 amino acids. Trimming removed 4 bases at V and 3 bases at J, with 12 bases between. CDR1 and CDR2 from the germline V gene are LGHNA and YNFKEQ.

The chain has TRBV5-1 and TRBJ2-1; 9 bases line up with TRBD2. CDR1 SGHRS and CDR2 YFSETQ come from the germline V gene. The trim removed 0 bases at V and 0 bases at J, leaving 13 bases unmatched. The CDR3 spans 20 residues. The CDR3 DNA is TGCGCCAGCAGCTTGGGGCCCTGGCGGGAGGGTCCTAGCTCCTACAATGAGCAGTTCTTC. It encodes CASSLGPWREGPSSYNEQFF.